These 23 T cell receptor beta chains came from one sample sequenced in a study of control samples from healthy donors and cancer patients. TCRdb keeps only in-frame clones here, not all; method: immunoSEQ multiplex PCR. Seen here are over 100,000 clones, 92% observed once, and the top ten hold about 2.2%. The sequenced sample consisted of blood. These receptor sequences come from a woman between 45 and 60 years old in good health.

The chain uses TRBV12-3 or TRBV12-4 and TRBJ2-5; D may be TRBD1 (6 bases). Trimming shortened V by 5 bases and J by 5 bases, and 12 bases separated the two germline ends. The CDR3 is 13 amino acids. CDR3 sequence: CASSQQGRETQYF. The CDR3, as DNA: TGTGCCAGCAGTCAACAGGGACGGGAGACCCAGTACTTC.

The J gene is TRBJ2-7, the V gene TRBV10-3; 8 bases line up with TRBD1. This CDR3 has 13 amino acids. V was pared by 4 bases and J by 4 bases, with 3 bases of the junction left unmatched. Germline V gene sequence: CDR1 ENHRY, CDR2 SYGVKD. The CDR3 DNA reads as TGTGCCATCAGTGCCTGGACAGGGTACGAGCAGTACTTC. Translation gives CAISAWTGYEQYF.

This chain joins TRBV28 and TRBJ2-5; 9 nucleotides line up with TRBD1. The CDR3 consists of 16 residues. Germline CDR1 is MDHEN and CDR2 is SYDVKM. V was clipped by 6 bases and J by 4 bases; unmatched bases: 12. CDR3 amino acids: CASSGEQGALRETQYF. CDR3 sequence (DNA): TGTGCCAGCAGCGGTGAACAGGGGGCTTTGAGAGAGACCCAGTACTTC.

This chain uses TRBV5-1 with TRBJ1-2; 9 nucleotides agree with TRBD1. J lost 8 bases, V lost 2 bases, and 10 bases had no gene match. Per the germline V gene, CDR1 is SGHRS and CDR2 is YFSETQ. The CDR3 contains 15 residues. CDR3 amino acids: CASSFTGQGFEGYTF. The CDR3, as DNA: TGCGCCAGCAGCTTTACGGGACAGGGCTTCGAGGGCTACACCTTC.

V is TRBV7-9 and J is TRBJ1-2, with TRBD1 matching 10 bases. CDR1 is SEHNR, CDR2 FQNEAQ, per germline (reference sequence). This CDR3 is 15 amino acids long. V trimming: 4 bases; J trimming: 3 bases; junction bases outside the gene matches: 5. DNA for the CDR3: TGTGCCAGCAGCTCAAGGACAGGGGGGTACTATGGCTACACCTTC. This translates into CASSSRTGGYYGYTF. Combining the CDR3 with reference TRBV7-9 and TRBJ1-2 gives the whole variable domain DTGVSQNPRHKITKRGQNVTFRCDPISEHNRLYWYRQTLGQGPEFLTYFQNEAQLEKSRLLSDRFSAERPKGSFSTLEIQRTEQGDSAMYLCASSSRTGGYYGYTFGSGTRLTVV.

This clone occurred once. This rearrangement joins TRBV3-1 (or the pseudogene TRBV3-2) to TRBJ2-7; a possible D gene is TRBD2 (5 bases). Germline CDR1 and CDR2: LGHDT and YNNKEL (reference sequence). Trimming pared 2 bases from V and 3 bases from J, leaving 14 bases between. The CDR3 is made up of 15 amino acids. In nucleotides, the CDR3 is TGTGCCAGCAGCCAAACTTTCCAGCGGTACTACGAGCAGTACTTC. It encodes CASSQTFQRYYEQYF.

The rearrangement links TRBV3-1 (or the pseudogene TRBV3-2) to TRBJ1-3; D is undetermined. V lost 0 bases, J lost 11 bases, and 11 bases lay in between. The V gene's germline CDR1 is LGHDT and CDR2 YNNKEL (reference sequence). The CDR3 consists of 13 residues. CDR3 amino acids: CASSQDYRRAIYF. CDR3 in DNA: TGTGCCAGCAGCCAAGACTATCGGAGGGCCATATATTTT.

The chain carries TRBV9 and TRBJ1-5, with D uncertain. The length of the CDR3 is 15 residues. V lost 0 bases and J 9 bases, leaving 16 bases between the germline ends. Germline CDR1 reads SGDLS; CDR2 reads YYNGEE. As DNA, the CDR3 is TGTGCCAGCAGCGTAGGGAGCGGAGTAGGGCGGCCCCAGCATTTT. As protein: CASSVGSGVGRPQHF.

The chain links TRBV19 to TRBJ2-6; D is ambiguous. CDR1 LNHDA and CDR2 SQIVND come from the germline V gene (reference sequence). The CDR3 extends over 14 amino acids. V was cut by 3 bases and J by 2 bases, with 5 bases left in between. The CDR3 nucleotides are TGTGCCAGTAGTATGGTTGCTGGGGCCAACGTCCTGACTTTC. This sequence encodes CASSMVAGANVLTF. Full variable domain (outside the CDR3, taken from reference TRBV19 and TRBJ2-6): DGGITQSPKYLFRKEGQNVTLSCEQNLNHDAMYWYRQDPGQGLRLIYYSQIVNDFQKGDIAEGYSVSREKKESFPLTVTSAQKNPTAFYLCASSMVAGANVLTFGAGSRLTVL.

The CDR3 reads CASSPLGRGGGQPQHF. The CDR3 DNA is TGTGCCAGCTCACCATTGGGTCGAGGGGGTGGTCAGCCCCAGCATTTT. The chain uses TRBV18 and TRBJ1-5; D possibly corresponds to TRBD1 (6 bases). The CDR3 sequence is 16 residues long. CDR1 is KGHSH and CDR2 is LQKENI in the germline V gene. Trimming shortened V by 2 bases and J by 6 bases, and 17 bases separated the two germline ends. Together with reference TRBV18 and TRBJ1-5, the CDR3 gives the full variable domain: NAGVMQNPRHLVRRRGQEARLRCSPMKGHSHVYWYRQLPEEGLKFMVYLQKENIIDESGMPKERFSAEFPKEGPSILRIQQVVRGDSAAYFCASSPLGRGGGQPQHFGDGTRLSIL.

J is TRBJ1-1 and V is TRBV29-1, with TRBD1 identical over 7 bases. J was trimmed by 2 bases and V by 5 bases; bases with no gene match: 8. CDR3 size: 14 residues. Looked up from germline, CDR1 is SQVTM and CDR2 is ANQGSEA. Here the CDR3 DNA reads TGCAGCGTTTTGGGCCGGGACAGAAACACTGAAGCTTTCTTT. Translating it yields CSVLGRDRNTEAFF.

In its sample, this clone was seen once. This chain links TRBV29-1 with TRBJ1-2, with 7 bases fitting TRBD1. V lost 4 bases and J lost 1; bases outside the gene matches: 9. In germline, CDR1 is SQVTM, CDR2 ANQGSEA. The CDR3 runs 15 residues. The CDR3, as DNA: TGCAGCGTTGGCTTAGGGGGCGCCTATAACTATGGCTACACCTTC. This codes for CSVGLGGAYNYGYTF.

For this clone: At one of its ends the junction is not consistent with the germline gene, which may arise from a read error. CDR3 sequence: CASNPRVSDNEQFF. CDR3 bases: TGTGCCAGCAACCCTCGGGTCTCCGACAATGAGCAGTTCTTC. The chain is built from TRBV2 and TRBJ2-1; D unresolved. The V gene's germline CDR1 is SNHLY and CDR2 FYNNEI. The CDR3 is 14 residues long.

The chain carries TRBV6-5 and TRBJ1-6; 11 positions agree with TRBD1. V shed 6 bases and J 8 bases; nucleotides not matched to a gene: 3. Germline CDR1 MNHEY, CDR2 SVGAGI. CDR3 length: 14 amino acids. The CDR3 sequence is CASSRGQGDSPLHF. The DNA of the CDR3 is TGTGCCAGCAGCCGGGGACAGGGGGATTCACCCCTCCACTTT.

The chain is built from TRBV11-2 and TRBJ2-7; the D gene is possibly TRBD1 (5 bases). The V gene lost 1 base and the J gene lost 1 base, with 8 bases spanning the gap. This CDR3 contains 14 residues. The germline gives CDR1 SGHAT, CDR2 FQNNGV. This CDR3 is CASSLVDRSYEQYF. DNA for the CDR3: TGTGCCAGCAGCTTAGTCGACAGATCCTACGAGCAGTACTTC.

The gene calls are TRBV27 and TRBJ2-7; D not certain. The V and J ends lost 2 bases and 4 bases respectively, with 12 bases between them. Germline V CDR1 and CDR2: MNHEY, SMNVEV (reference sequence). The CDR3 runs to 14 residues. For the CDR3, the DNA is TGTGCCAGCAGTTTAGTCGCAGGTGGATACGAGCAGTACTTC. Its translation: CASSLVAGGYEQYF.

Here the CDR3 DNA reads TGTGCCAGCAGTGATACATCCGCCTACGAGCAGTACTTC. It specifies CASSDTSAYEQYF. V usage is TRBV6-1 and J usage is TRBJ2-7; D remains unclear. V was shortened by 3 bases and J by 2 bases, with 8 bases between the two germline ends. The germline V gene encodes CDR1 MNHNS and CDR2 SASEGT. CDR3 size: 13 residues.

The chain combines TRBV6-5 with TRBJ2-1; tentatively, D is TRBD2 (6 bases). Germline V lookup: CDR1 MNHEY, CDR2 SVGAGI. Trimming cost V 7 bases and J 10 bases, with 20 bases left between them. This CDR3 has 14 residues. The CDR3 region is CASISRERGGEQFF. CDR3 nucleotide sequence: TGTGCCAGCATAAGTAGGGAAAGGGGAGGCGAGCAGTTCTTC.

The V call is TRBV6-5, the J call TRBJ1-4; D is possibly TRBD1 (6 bases). Germline CDR1 and CDR2: MNHEY and SVGAGI. This CDR3 is built from 16 residues. The V gene lost 6 bases and the J gene lost 6 bases, with 20 bases spanning the gap. CDR3 region: CASSYKGPGAYEKLFF. For the CDR3, the DNA is TGTGCCAGCAGCTACAAAGGTCCAGGGGCGTATGAAAAACTGTTTTTT.

The V gene is TRBV7-8, the J gene TRBJ1-2; D uncertain. Germline lookup yields CDR1 SGHVS and CDR2 FQNEAQ. The CDR3 is made up of 13 amino acids. V gave up 5 bases and J gave up 3 bases, with 10 bases separating them. The CDR3 DNA reads as TGTGCCAGCAGCCGCGGCAGCGACTATGGCTACACCTTC. This gives the protein CASSRGSDYGYTF.

This clone was seen once. The chain couples TRBV11-3 to TRBJ2-2; TRBD2 aligns across 12 bases. Germline trimming cut 4 bases from V and 7 bases from J; bases unmatched to any gene: 4. Germline V gene data show CDR1 as SGHNT and CDR2 as YENEEA. The CDR3 is made up of 15 amino acids. This CDR3 reads CASSSSGRDGGELFF. In DNA form, the CDR3 reads TGTGCCAGCAGCTCTAGCGGGAGGGATGGCGGGGAGCTGTTTTTT.

The J gene is TRBJ2-7, the V gene TRBV2, with TRBD1 matching 11 bases. This CDR3 has 16 amino acids. V was clipped by 2 bases and J by 2 bases; unmatched bases: 5. CDR1 SNHLY and CDR2 FYNNEI come from the germline V gene. This chain's CDR3 is CASSEFVGQGAYEQYF. CDR3 DNA: TGTGCCAGCAGTGAATTTGTGGGACAGGGGGCCTACGAGCAGTACTTC.

V and J are TRBV5-1 and TRBJ2-2, with D perhaps TRBD1 (6 bases). The germline V gene encodes CDR1 SGHRS and CDR2 YFSETQ. V dropped 3 bases and J dropped 2 bases, with 11 bases sitting between them. The CDR3 runs 15 residues. The CDR3 nucleotides read TGCGCCAGCAGCTCCAGGGGTGACAACACCGGGGAGCTGTTTTTT. Protein: CASSSRGDNTGELFF.